The clone carrying this T cell receptor beta chain was observed a few times. No antigen is known for it. Starting from PBMCs, sorting isolated CD4+ and CD8+ T cells. The source of the sample is a study of CD8+ T cells in alopecia areata. Study observations and caveats: Patients displayed less clarity in TCR sharing than mice, a finding possibly related to HLA. Scalp sample sequencing also detects resident alphabeta T cells of normal skin. Clonality was higher in lesional than normal scalp, especially in alopecia totalis/universalis.

RNA was extracted and reverse transcribed into cDNA as the sequencing template. TCRdb's copy holds only in-frame clones and misses some; the assay was immunoSEQ multiplex PCR. Here the sample spans about 150,000 clones, roughly 60% being singletons. The CDR3 length is 12 residues. V shed 0 bases and J shed 7 bases, with 7 bases lying between them. The germline V gene encodes CDR1 MNHEY and CDR2 SVGAGI. The chain has TRBV6-5 and TRBJ2-7; D call uncertain. This receptor was identified in a human donor in good health. Sequencing input: CD8+ T cells sorted from blood. This chain's CDR3 is CASSYSDGEQYF. DNA of the CDR3: TGTGCCAGCAGTTACTCGGACGGTGAGCAGTACTTC.